The following is a T cell receptor beta chain sequence with its context. Its cognate antigen is unknown. The record originates from a study of T cell responses to AZD1222 COVID-19 vaccine. The assay was immunoSEQ multiplex PCR, and TCRdb's table has in-frame clones only and misses some. The table records 150,000 to 200,000 clones, around nine tenths of them present only once. Broader study findings: Only a handful of AZD1222 recipients tested seropositive at baseline. White British donors predominated, females outnumbered males, and clonal diversity was possibly underestimated.

Germline CDR1 LNHNV, CDR2 YYDKDF (reference sequence). V was clipped by 1 base and J by 4 bases, with 17 bases between them. The CDR3 covers 17 residues. This receptor was identified in an adult in good health. Sample: peripheral blood, taken on day 0 of AZD1222 vaccination. The J gene is TRBJ1-5, the V gene TRBV15, with D maybe TRBD1 (5 bases). In DNA form, the CDR3 reads TGTGCCACCAGCAGAGGTACAGGAAAGCGGATTAATCAGCCCCAGCATTTT. Protein product: CATSRGTGKRINQPQHF. Filled out from reference TRBV15 and TRBJ1-5, the complete variable domain reads DAMVIQNPRYQVTQFGKPVTLSCSQTLNHNVMYWYQQKSSQAPKLLFHYYDKDFNNEADTPDNFQSRRPNTSFCFLDIRSPGLGDTAMYLCATSRGTGKRINQPQHFGDGTRLSIL.